This TCR beta chain comes out of a study of synovial regulatory T cells in juvenile arthritis. Study at large: One patient received methotrexate plus infliximab; one lacked treatment information.

The CDR3 is 14 residues long. Only the protein is on record. Germline-derived CDR1 and CDR2 are WSHSY and SAAADI. A note on this clone: Its antigen is currently unknown.

Findings and limits, study-wide: Inflammation-associated Treg cells in blood had less TCR diversity than the remaining blood Treg cells. CDR3 overlap with synovial Tregs was higher for iaTregs than other blood Tregs. Across patients, iaTreg TCR repertoires were mostly private, partly shared with synovial Teff and blood CPL.

Repertoires were generated with immunoSEQ multiplex PCR, while TCRdb's copy carries only in-frame clones and drops some. The table for this sample gives roughly 9,900 clones. The clonotype originates from a donor aged 2 to 35 with juvenile idiopathic arthritis. Specimen: Treg cells from blood. This sample's subset: HLA-DR+ inflammation-associated blood Treg cells. The genes are TRBV10-2 and TRBJ1-2. The CDR3 reads CATSLGPPRYGYTF.